These 20 T cell receptor beta chains came from one sample sequenced in a study of OX40 agonist ivuxolimab in advanced cancers. The method was immunoSEQ multiplex PCR; TCRdb's version includes in-frame clones alone and lacks a portion of them. Of over 55,000 clones listed, under 85% are singletons. The sample was CD4+ or CD8+ T cells sorted from blood, taken in a trial of the OX40 agonist ivuxolimab. Receptors originate from an adult with an advanced solid tumor such as melanoma, head and neck, liver or kidney cancer.

This chain connects TRBV5-1 to TRBJ2-2; D not resolved. In germline, CDR1 is SGHRS, CDR2 YFSETQ. Trimming took 1 base from V and 4 from J, leaving 8 bases between them. The CDR3 spans 14 residues. CDR3 in amino acids: CASSLNRRTGELFF. Written as DNA, the CDR3 is TGCGCCAGCAGCTTGAATCGCCGCACCGGGGAGCTGTTTTTT.

The V and J genes are TRBV7-9 and TRBJ2-7; the D gene is possibly TRBD1 (6 bases). The CDR3 consists of 15 residues. CDR1 and CDR2 from the germline V gene are SEHNR and FQNEAQ (reference sequence). Trimming stripped 5 bases from V and 5 bases from J, with 19 bases between. The CDR3 nucleotides are TGTGCCAGCAGCGCGAGACAGGTTGGGAGCGACGAGCAGTACTTC. It yields the protein CASSARQVGSDEQYF.

The CDR3 reads CASSPGQGARTEAFF. The DNA of the CDR3 is TGTGCCAGCAGTCCGGGACAGGGGGCGAGAACTGAAGCTTTCTTT. V gene TRBV6-5 combines with J gene TRBJ1-1, with TRBD1 matching over 12 bases. In germline, CDR1 is MNHEY, CDR2 SVGAGI. V lost 5 bases, J lost 5 bases, and 6 bases stayed unmatched. This CDR3 has 15 amino acids.

J is TRBJ1-3 and V is TRBV7-2; D remains unclear. Germline V gene lookup returns CDR1 SGHTA and CDR2 FQGNSA. The CDR3 contains 13 residues. V gave up 5 bases and J gave up 3 bases, with 8 bases separating them. The CDR3 DNA is TGTGCCAGCAGCCCGCTTGTTGGAAACACCATATATTTT. This gives the protein CASSPLVGNTIYF.

The chain joins TRBV27 to TRBJ2-5; TRBD2 matches at 9 bases. Germline trimming cut 7 bases from V and 2 bases from J; bases unmatched to any gene: 14. Germline lookup yields CDR1 MNHEY and CDR2 SMNVEV (reference sequence). The CDR3 is 17 residues long. This CDR3 is CASTLRGSTSGQETQYF. The CDR3 coding sequence is TGTGCCAGCACCTTAAGGGGGTCGACTAGCGGACAAGAGACCCAGTACTTC.

This rearrangement joins TRBV7-6 to TRBJ2-1; TRBD2 aligns across 11 bases. This CDR3 is built from 15 residues. The J segment lost 8 bases and the V segment lost 2 bases, leaving 5 bases of the junction unmatched. Germline V CDR1 and CDR2: SGHVS, FNYEAQ. This chain's CDR3 is CASSLTTSGTDEQFF. In DNA, the CDR3 is TGTGCCAGCAGCTTAACGACTAGCGGGACCGATGAGCAGTTCTTC.

This sequence joins TRBV7-2 and TRBJ2-3; D is unclear. Germline assignment: CDR1 SGHTA and CDR2 FQGNSA. This CDR3 spans 13 amino acids. Between the trimmed V and J ends, which lost 3 bases and 4 bases, there was a span of 8 bases. In DNA form, the CDR3 reads TGTGCCAGCAGCTTTGACCGGGCAGATACGCAGTATTTT. It yields the protein CASSFDRADTQYF.

In DNA form, the CDR3 reads TGTGCCACCAGCAGAGATTTCAGTGCGGACATTCAGTACTTC. Its protein is CATSRDFSADIQYF. V and J are TRBV15 and TRBJ2-4; D is unresolved. Germline CDR1 and CDR2: LNHNV and YYDKDF (reference sequence). The V gene lost 0 bases and the J gene lost 8 bases, with 11 bases spanning the gap. The CDR3 is 14 residues long.

DNA for the CDR3: TGTGCCAGCAGCGTAGGGCCTACTGGCAATCAGCCCCAGCATTTT. It encodes CASSVGPTGNQPQHF. This rearrangement joins TRBV9 to TRBJ1-5, with D uncertain. The V end lost 0 bases, the J end lost 2 bases, and 9 bases lay between the germline ends. This CDR3 has 15 amino acids. Germline-derived CDR1 and CDR2 are SGDLS and YYNGEE.

This chain links TRBV7-9 with TRBJ2-3; D is perhaps TRBD2 (6 bases). In germline, CDR1 is SEHNR, CDR2 FQNEAQ (reference sequence). The length of the CDR3 is 13 residues. The V end lost 2 bases, the J end lost 6 bases, and 9 bases lay between the germline ends. In DNA, the CDR3 is TGTGCCAGCAGCTTACCGAGCGGGGATACGCAGTATTTT. It encodes CASSLPSGDTQYF.

The chain recombines TRBV14 with TRBJ1-2; D is possibly TRBD1 (5 bases). CDR1 is SGHDN and CDR2 is FVKESK in the germline V gene. The CDR3 is 14 amino acids. V was shortened by 5 bases and J by 10 bases, with 20 bases between the two germline ends. CDR3 in amino acids: CASSATVNTMAYTF. CDR3 nucleotides: TGTGCCAGCAGCGCGACAGTGAACACTATGGCCTACACCTTC. The full variable domain, with the rest looked up from reference TRBV14 and TRBJ1-2, is EAGVTQFPSHSVIEKGQTVTLRCDPISGHDNLYWYRRVMGKEIKFLLHFVKESKQDESGMPNNRFLAERTGGTYSTLKVQPAELEDSGVYFCASSATVNTMAYTFGSGTRLTVV.

This rearrangement joins TRBV14 to TRBJ2-2, with 7 bases identical to TRBD2. This CDR3 comprises 17 residues. The V gene end was trimmed by 4 bases and the J gene end by 0 bases; junction bases not matched to a gene: 8. The germline CDR1 and CDR2 sequences are SGHDN and FVKESK. Here the CDR3 DNA reads TGTGCCAGCAGCCCCCGACTAGCTAGGGCGAACACCGGGGAGCTGTTTTTT. This sequence encodes CASSPRLARANTGELFF.

This clone was seen a handful of times. This chain uses TRBV18 with TRBJ1-2; D is unresolved. The germline CDR1 and CDR2 sequences are KGHSH and LQKENI. This CDR3 contains 13 residues. V was cut by 1 base and J by 7 bases, with 10 bases left in between. The CDR3 loop is CASSPQVSSGYTF. The CDR3 DNA sequence: TGTGCCAGCTCACCACAGGTCTCAAGTGGCTACACCTTC.

The rearrangement joins TRBV4-3 to TRBJ2-5; 8 bases fit TRBD2. Trimming took 4 bases from V and 4 from J; bases not matched to a gene: 8. Germline-derived CDR1 and CDR2 are LGHNA and YSLEER. CDR3 size: 15 residues. The CDR3 coding sequence is TGCGCCAGCAGCCTTCGGGGACTAGTACTAGAGACCCAGTACTTC. It specifies CASSLRGLVLETQYF.

The rearrangement joins TRBV29-1 to TRBJ2-3, with 7 bases aligning to TRBD2. The CDR3 has 14 residues. Trimming cost V 3 bases and J 5 bases; bases outside gene matches: 8. Germline CDR1 and CDR2: SQVTM and ANQGSEA. The CDR3 nucleotides are TGCAGCGTTGAGGGGGGGAGGGCCGTAGATACGCAGTATTTT. It encodes CSVEGGRAVDTQYF.

The chain couples TRBV18 to TRBJ2-3; D not resolved. Trimming stripped 3 bases from V and 2 bases from J, with 3 bases between. CDR3 length: 12 residues. Germline assignment: CDR1 KGHSH and CDR2 LQKENI. In nucleotides, the CDR3 is TGTGCCAGCTCACCTTCCACAGATACGCAGTATTTT. Protein sequence: CASSPSTDTQYF.

The V call is TRBV7-9, the J call TRBJ1-3; D perhaps matches TRBD1 (6 bases). V gave up 8 bases and J gave up 1 base, with 18 bases separating them. Germline CDR1 reads SEHNR; CDR2 reads FQNEAQ (reference sequence). This CDR3 is 16 amino acids long. CDR3 in DNA: TGTGCCAGCCTAGCCGGGACACAAGTTTCTGGAAACACCATATATTTT. It is translated as CASLAGTQVSGNTIYF.

V is TRBV7-6 and J is TRBJ1-4, with D uncertain. This CDR3 is built from 14 residues. The germline V and J ends were trimmed by 1 base and 7 bases, with 10 bases remaining between them. The germline gives CDR1 SGHVS, CDR2 FNYEAQ. In nucleotides, the CDR3 is TGTGCCAGCAGCTTAGACGGCGAAGTTGAAAAACTGTTTTTT. Translation: CASSLDGEVEKLFF.

This clone appeared once. The chain employs TRBV4-2 and TRBJ1-4; 8 bases match TRBD1. The CDR3 runs to 15 residues. CDR1 and CDR2 from the germline V gene are LGHNA and YNFKEQ. V gave up 4 bases and J gave up 8 bases; unmatched junction bases: 9. The CDR3 reads CASSRIDRGGEKLFF. CDR3 DNA: TGTGCCAGCAGCCGCATAGACAGGGGCGGCGAAAAACTGTTTTTT.

As regards this clone: Other nucleotide sequences in the sample specify the same CDR3. The chain couples TRBV28 to TRBJ2-4, with D possibly matching TRBD1 (5 bases). V lost 5 bases, J lost 0 bases, and 11 bases lay in between. The length of the CDR3 is 15 residues. Germline CDR1 MDHEN, CDR2 SYDVKM. CDR3 nucleotide sequence: TGTGCCAGCAGTGGACACAAACTAGCCAAAAACATTCAGTACTTC. Translated: CASSGHKLAKNIQYF.